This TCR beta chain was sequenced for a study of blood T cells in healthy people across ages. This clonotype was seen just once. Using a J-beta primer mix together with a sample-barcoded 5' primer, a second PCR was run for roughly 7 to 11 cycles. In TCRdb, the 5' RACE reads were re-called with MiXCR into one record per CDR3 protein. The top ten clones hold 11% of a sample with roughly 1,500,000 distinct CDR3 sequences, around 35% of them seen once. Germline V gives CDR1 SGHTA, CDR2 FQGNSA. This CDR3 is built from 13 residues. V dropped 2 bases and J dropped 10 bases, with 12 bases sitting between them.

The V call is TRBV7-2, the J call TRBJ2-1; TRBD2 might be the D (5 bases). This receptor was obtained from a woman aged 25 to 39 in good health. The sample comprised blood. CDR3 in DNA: TGTGCCAGCAGCTTACCAGATCGGGGAGAGCAGTTCTTC. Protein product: CASSLPDRGEQFF.